This note documents a single T cell receptor (beta chain) sequence. V shed 6 bases and J 5 bases; nucleotides not matched to a gene: 8. Per the germline V gene, CDR1 is SEHNR and CDR2 is FQNEAQ (reference sequence). The CDR3 contains 15 residues. Authors' data handling: Amplification from reference gene primers served as the basis for estimated nucleated cell counts. Using immunoSEQ multiplex PCR, the repertoire was profiled, and TCRdb retains in-frame clones only, with some absent. Clone size and V and J calls were adopted from that table, with D and trimming inferred from the DNA. The sample consists of around 110,000 clones, approximately 80% of them appearing once. The data stem from a study of blood T cell repertoires in COVID-19. About the research overall: T cells, B-cell-depleted T cells, or PBMCs supplied cDNA or gDNA.

The TCR sequence derives from a woman aged 65 to 85 with acute or convalescent COVID-19. The material sequenced was peripheral blood. This chain uses TRBV7-9 with TRBJ2-5; TRBD1 aligns across 11 bases. CDR3 sequence: CASRPGQGEEETQYF. In nucleotides, the CDR3 is TGTGCCAGCAGACCGGGACAGGGGGAGGAGGAGACCCAGTACTTC.